One sample yielded the 26 T cell receptor beta chains listed below, sequenced in a study of cytomegalovirus exposure and HLA in healthy donors. 13 Jbeta primers and 60 Vbeta primers were used for the PCR. The protocol was immunoSEQ multiplex PCR, while the TCRdb copy is restricted to in-frame clones and leaves out a portion. The table includes about 160,000 clones, roughly four fifths detected once. Specimen: PBMCs. Source of these receptors: a man aged 60-69 years in good health and CMV-seronegative.

This clone came up a few times. The rearrangement uses TRBV6-5 and TRBJ2-7, with D possibly being TRBD2 (6 bases). Per the germline V gene, CDR1 is MNHEY and CDR2 is SVGAGI. This CDR3 has 15 amino acids. V lost 2 bases, J lost 2 bases, and 13 bases lay in between. CDR3 residues: CASSYQSGRTYEQYF. The CDR3, as DNA: TGTGCCAGCAGTTACCAGAGCGGGCGCACCTACGAGCAGTACTTC.

This sequence joins TRBV9 and TRBJ2-1; 16 bases are shared with TRBD2. J was trimmed by 9 bases and V by 4 bases; bases with no gene match: 7. Germline loops: CDR1 SGDLS, CDR2 YYNGEE. The CDR3 sequence is 16 residues long. CDR3 sequence: CASSSTGTSGRGEQFF. CDR3 bases: TGTGCCAGCAGCTCCACCGGGACTAGCGGGAGGGGTGAGCAGTTCTTC.

This rearrangement joins TRBV28 to TRBJ2-7, with D possibly matching TRBD2 (6 bases). The CDR3 has 12 residues. Looked up from germline, CDR1 is MDHEN and CDR2 is SYDVKM. Between the trimmed V and J ends, which lost 8 bases and 2 bases, there was a span of 10 bases. As DNA, the CDR3 is TGTGCCAGCGTGCGGGGAACCTACGAGCAGTACTTC. Amino acids: CASVRGTYEQYF.

The chain employs TRBV6-6 and TRBJ1-1; 7 nucleotides agree with TRBD1. V lost 8 bases to trimming and J lost 4 bases; unmatched junction nucleotides: 10. Germline CDR1 is MNHNY and CDR2 is SVGAGI (reference sequence). CDR3 size: 14 residues. CDR3 protein: CASGRQGGVTEAFF. The CDR3 region has the DNA TGTGCCAGCGGGCGACAGGGTGGCGTCACTGAAGCTTTCTTT.

The chain links TRBV28 to TRBJ1-5; a possible D gene is TRBD1 (5 bases). The CDR3 extends over 16 amino acids. Germline V gives CDR1 MDHEN, CDR2 SYDVKM. Trimming pared 1 base from V and 6 bases from J, leaving 16 bases between. The CDR3 nucleotides read TGTGCCAGCAGTTTATATGGCGTGGGGGAGGGTCAGCCCCAGCATTTT. It yields the protein CASSLYGVGEGQPQHF.

The V gene is TRBV19, the J gene TRBJ1-5, with D uncertain. CDR3 length: 13 amino acids. V lost 3 bases to trimming and J lost 9 bases, with 12 bases between them. Per germline, CDR1 LNHDA and CDR2 SQIVND (reference sequence). CDR3 DNA sequence: TGTGCCAGTAGTATCGCGGGGTTGGGGCCCCAGCATTTT. Translated, it gives CASSIAGLGPQHF.

J is TRBJ2-5 and V is TRBV5-1, with TRBD1 identical over 7 bases. The V and J ends lost 3 bases and 2 bases, in that order; junction bases with no gene match: 4. Germline V gene data show CDR1 as SGHRS and CDR2 as YFSETQ. The CDR3 consists of 14 residues. In nucleotides, the CDR3 is TGCGCCAGCAGCTGGGGACAGCCTCAAGAGACCCAGTACTTC. Its translation is CASSWGQPQETQYF.

The chain links TRBV7-8 to TRBJ2-7, with a possible D match to TRBD2 (6 bases). V lost 1 base and J 4 bases, leaving 14 bases between the germline ends. The CDR3 totals 15 residues. CDR1 is SGHVS and CDR2 is FQNEAQ in the germline V gene. The CDR3 sequence is CASSLDVGGSYEQYF. As DNA, the CDR3 is TGTGCCAGCAGCTTAGACGTGGGAGGTAGTTACGAGCAGTACTTC.

The chain uses TRBV5-4 and TRBJ2-1; possible D gene TRBD1, 5 bases. The V gene's germline CDR1 is SGHNT and CDR2 YYREEE (reference sequence). The CDR3 is made up of 15 amino acids. The V end lost 4 bases, the J end lost 0 bases, and 11 bases lay between the germline ends. The CDR3 loop is CASSPQGNSYNEQFF. The CDR3 nucleotides read TGTGCCAGCAGCCCCCAGGGAAACTCCTACAATGAGCAGTTCTTC.

J is TRBJ2-7 and V is TRBV28; 12 bases are shared with TRBD1. Germline CDR1 is MDHEN and CDR2 is SYDVKM. The CDR3 runs to 16 residues. The V and J ends lost 5 bases and 3 bases, in that order; junction bases with no gene match: 8. CDR3 amino acids: CASSNTGTGGIYEQYF. In DNA, the CDR3 is TGTGCCAGCAGTAACACCGGGACAGGGGGCATCTACGAGCAGTACTTC.

This clone was counted a few times. This chain connects TRBV30 to TRBJ2-1; 7 bases are shared with TRBD1. This CDR3 contains 14 residues. CDR1 and CDR2 (germline): GTSNPN, SVGIG (reference sequence). Trimming took 8 bases from V and 2 from J; bases not matched to a gene: 9. CDR3 DNA: TGTGCCCGCGACAGGGTTCAGGCCTACAATGAGCAGTTCTTC. This translates into CARDRVQAYNEQFF.

The rearrangement uses TRBV10-3 and TRBJ1-2; weak D call: TRBD1 (6 bases). CDR3 size: 13 residues. Germline V gene lookup returns CDR1 ENHRY and CDR2 SYGVKD. Trimming stripped 7 bases from V and 4 bases from J, with 13 bases between. Written as DNA, the CDR3 is TGTGCCATCACTATGGACAGAACCTATGGCTACACCTTC. This encodes CAITMDRTYGYTF.

V and J are TRBV9 and TRBJ1-4; TRBD1 is a possible D gene (6 bases). The germline CDR1 and CDR2 sequences are SGDLS and YYNGEE. The CDR3 runs 17 residues. V was clipped by 0 bases and J by 2 bases, with 14 bases between them. CDR3 nucleotides: TGTGCCAGCAGCGTAGACCAGGGGCCGTGGACTAATGAAAAACTGTTTTTT. It translates to CASSVDQGPWTNEKLFF.

CDR3 sequence (DNA): TGTGCCAGTCACCCAACGGGGGTTAATGAAAAACTGTTTTTT. It codes for CASHPTGVNEKLFF. J is TRBJ1-4 and V is TRBV19; D might be TRBD1 (5 bases). V lost 8 bases and J lost 4, with 14 bases in between. The germline gives CDR1 LNHDA, CDR2 SQIVND (reference sequence). This CDR3 is 14 amino acids long.

This clone was counted a few times. V is TRBV11-2 and J is TRBJ2-7; 13 bases agree with TRBD2. This CDR3 has 15 amino acids. The trim removed 5 bases at V and 2 bases at J, leaving 3 bases unmatched. Per the germline V gene, CDR1 is SGHAT and CDR2 is FQNNGV. CDR3 sequence: CASSVGLAGTYEQYF. For the CDR3, the DNA is TGTGCCAGCAGCGTGGGACTAGCGGGAACCTACGAGCAGTACTTC.

The rearrangement links TRBV7-2 to TRBJ2-1; TRBD2 matches 10 bases. Germline V gives CDR1 SGHTA, CDR2 FQGNSA. This CDR3 has 13 amino acids. Trimming removed 1 base from V and 13 bases from J; junction bases left unmatched: 4. CDR3 DNA sequence: TGTGCCAGCAGCTTAGGACTAGCGGGCCCTCAGTTCTTC. Translated: CASSLGLAGPQFF.

This clone has only one observation. This chain joins TRBV19 and TRBJ1-1; D may be TRBD1 (6 bases). Trimming shortened V by 5 bases and J by 4 bases, and 20 bases separated the two germline ends. CDR1 LNHDA and CDR2 SQIVND come from the germline V gene (reference sequence). This CDR3 spans 16 amino acids. The CDR3 loop is CASSASRGSGLTEAFF. For the CDR3, the DNA is TGTGCCAGTAGTGCGTCGAGGGGGTCAGGGCTCACTGAAGCTTTCTTT.

The chain couples TRBV30 to TRBJ2-3; 9 nucleotides align to TRBD1. This CDR3 spans 13 amino acids. V dropped 2 bases and J dropped 14; count of bases not matched to a gene: 11. Germline CDR1 is GTSNPN and CDR2 is SVGIG (reference sequence). The CDR3 region is CAWSSGQTGGWYF. For the CDR3, the DNA is TGTGCCTGGAGTTCCGGACAGACAGGGGGATGGTATTTT. Supplemented by reference TRBV30 and TRBJ2-3, the full variable domain reads SQTIHQWPATLVQPVGSPLSLECTVEGTSNPNLYWYRQAAGRGLQLLFYSVGIGQISSEVPQNLSASRPQDRQFILSSKKLLLSDSGFYLCAWSSGQTGGWYFGPGTRLTVL.

V and J are TRBV9 and TRBJ1-2, with D tentatively TRBD1 (5 bases). The CDR3 loop spans 14 amino acids. Germline CDR1 SGDLS, CDR2 YYNGEE. V lost 2 bases and J lost 2, with 10 bases in between. The CDR3 bases are TGTGCCAGCAGCGTGAATCAGGGAAACTATGGCTACACCTTC. Amino acid sequence: CASSVNQGNYGYTF.

CDR3 coding DNA: TGTGCCATCAATCCCAGGGAGAACACTGAAGCTTTCTTT. As protein: CAINPRENTEAFF. The J gene is TRBJ1-1, the V gene TRBV10-3, with D tentatively TRBD1 (5 bases). Germline V lookup: CDR1 ENHRY, CDR2 SYGVKD. V was cut by 7 bases and J by 1 base, with 10 bases left in between. The CDR3 consists of 13 residues.

The count of this clone is one. The chain is built from TRBV10-1 and TRBJ2-5; 9 bases agree with TRBD1. Per the germline V gene, CDR1 is WNHNN and CDR2 is SYGVQD (reference sequence). This CDR3 region has 13 residues. The ends lost 8 bases at V and 5 bases at J; junction bases unmatched: 6. CDR3 residues: CASGGQGYETQYF. DNA of the CDR3: TGCGCCAGCGGCGGACAGGGGTACGAGACCCAGTACTTC.

The rearrangement uses TRBV19 and TRBJ2-7; D is possibly TRBD1 (6 bases). Looked up from germline, CDR1 is LNHDA and CDR2 is SQIVND (reference sequence). Trimming pared 4 bases from V and 1 base from J, leaving 11 bases between. CDR3 length: 14 residues. CDR3 residues: CASSRGTPSYEQYF. CDR3 nucleotides: TGTGCCAGTAGTAGGGGGACACCATCCTACGAGCAGTACTTC.

The chain employs TRBV5-1 and TRBJ2-7; the D gene is possibly TRBD1 (5 bases). V lost 4 bases and J 6 bases, leaving 17 bases between the germline ends. Looked up from germline, CDR1 is SGHRS and CDR2 is YFSETQ. This CDR3 spans 14 amino acids. DNA of the CDR3: TGCGCCAGCAGCGTCGACAGACCGCTCGGCGAGCAGTACTTC. This gives the protein CASSVDRPLGEQYF.

This chain joins TRBV4-1 and TRBJ1-2; D is undetermined. Looked up from germline, CDR1 is MGHRA and CDR2 is YSYEKL. With 5 bases removed from V and 7 bases from J, the gap between germline ends came to 11 bases. The CDR3 is made up of 12 amino acids. CDR3 nucleotide sequence: TGCGCCAGCAGCTTATCCGGGTTTGGCTACACCTTC. This gives the protein CASSLSGFGYTF.

The chain has TRBV5-4 and TRBJ2-5; 12 bases match TRBD2. CDR3 size: 19 residues. J gave up 7 bases and V 0 bases, and 16 bases lay outside the gene matches. Germline values: CDR1 SGHNT, CDR2 YYREEE (reference sequence). CDR3 sequence reads: CASSLAGLAGGPGRGTQYF. CDR3 DNA sequence: TGTGCCAGCAGCTTGGCGGGTCTAGCGGGGGGGCCAGGCAGGGGGACCCAGTACTTC. The variable domain in full, with the rest retrieved from reference TRBV5-4 and TRBJ2-5, is ETGVTQSPTHLIKTRGQQVTLRCSSQSGHNTVSWYQQALGQGPQFIFQYYREEENGRGNFPPRFSGLQFPNYSSELNVNALELDDSALYLCASSLAGLAGGPGRGTQYFGPGTRLLVL.

The chain couples TRBV9 to TRBJ2-5; 12 positions match TRBD2. The V segment lost 3 bases and the J segment 2 bases; nucleotides outside the gene matches: 20. The CDR3 has 21 residues. The germline gives CDR1 SGDLS, CDR2 YYNGEE. This CDR3 reads CASSARVLAGGAQHTQETQYF. The DNA for the CDR3 is TGTGCCAGCAGCGCAAGGGTTCTAGCGGGGGGGGCCCAACACACACAAGAGACCCAGTACTTC.